This paragraph reports one TCR beta chain. This specimen belongs to a study of blood T cell repertoires in COVID-19. About the research overall: There were acute and convalescent COVID-19 samples, and they came from the United States, Italy and Spain. PBMCs, B-cell-depleted T cells, or T cells were the source of the cDNA or gDNA that made up the material.

The CDR3 is 11 residues long. V gave up 7 bases and J gave up 3 bases, with 8 bases separating them. Germline V gene sequence: CDR1 DFQATT, CDR2 SNEGSKA (reference sequence). Original processing notes: Cell counts per sample came from amplifying reference gene primers. TCRdb's table, derived via immunoSEQ multiplex PCR, lists solely in-frame clones and lacks some. D and trimming were read from the DNA, whereas the V and J calls and clone size are those reported in that table. This sample yields fewer than 250,000 clones, of which about 82% are seen a single time; 8.5% to 12% belongs to the top ten. The sequenced material came from peripheral blood. This rearrangement joins TRBV20-1 to TRBJ2-3; the D gene is possibly TRBD2 (5 bases). This clonotype originated in a woman older than 75 with acute or convalescent COVID-19. The CDR3 is CSGRNTDTQYF. The CDR3 bases are TGCAGTGGGAGGAATACAGATACGCAGTATTTT.